One and the same sample provided the 13 T cell receptor beta chains below, sequenced in a study of blood T cell repertoires in COVID-19. Here immunoSEQ multiplex PCR was the method, and the copy in TCRdb shows in-frame clones only, minus some. The sample consists of roughly 230,000 clones, about 88% of them appearing once. What was sequenced was peripheral blood. These receptors originate from a woman aged 40 to 55 who had recovered from COVID-19.

This chain connects TRBV3-1 (or the pseudogene TRBV3-2) to TRBJ1-5; D remains unclear. This CDR3 has 17 residues. V lost 6 bases and J lost 2, with 20 bases in between. Germline assignment: CDR1 LGHDT and CDR2 YNNKEL (reference sequence). The CDR3 region is CASSIGRQVGRNQPQHF. The CDR3, as DNA: TGTGCCAGCAGTATTGGCCGCCAGGTGGGCCGCAATCAGCCCCAGCATTTT.

This chain links TRBV5-4 with TRBJ1-1; 9 bases line up with TRBD1. The V gene end was trimmed by 2 bases and the J gene end by 3 bases; junction bases not matched to a gene: 11. The CDR3 is 17 amino acids. Germline CDR1 is SGHNT and CDR2 is YYREEE (reference sequence). The CDR3 DNA is TGTGCCAGCAGCTTCGGTACAGGGGGCAGGTCGTACACTGAAGCTTTCTTT. Translation: CASSFGTGGRSYTEAFF.

The rearrangement joins TRBV28 to TRBJ2-5, with a possible D match to TRBD2 (7 bases). Trimming cost V 7 bases and J 1 base, with 22 bases left between them. Germline values: CDR1 MDHEN, CDR2 SYDVKM. This CDR3 is built from 17 residues. CDR3 bases: TGTGCCAGCATAAACGCTGGGGGGGCGGGGCCCCAAGAGACCCAGTACTTC. This translates into CASINAGGAGPQETQYF.

The chain employs TRBV7-9 and TRBJ1-2; a weak D match, TRBD1 (5 bases). V gave up 0 bases and J gave up 4 bases, with 9 bases separating them. This CDR3 is 14 amino acids long. Germline V gene lookup returns CDR1 SEHNR and CDR2 FQNEAQ (reference sequence). CDR3 protein: CASSLAGRVYGYTF. The DNA for the CDR3 is TGTGCCAGCAGCTTAGCGGGCAGGGTCTATGGCTACACCTTC.

The chain uses TRBV16 and TRBJ1-5; TRBD1 agrees at 7 bases. Germline-derived CDR1 and CDR2 are KGHSY and FQNENV. The CDR3 loop spans 15 amino acids. V was pared by 0 bases and J by 4 bases, with 3 bases of the junction left unmatched. CDR3 nucleotides: TGTGCCAGCAGCCAATCATCAGGGGGTAATCAGCCCCAGCATTTT. The encoded protein is CASSQSSGGNQPQHF.

This clone was seen a single time. This chain joins TRBV6-2 or TRBV6-3 and TRBJ2-7; 7 bases line up with TRBD2. The germline CDR1 and CDR2 sequences are MNHEY and SVGEGT. This CDR3 comprises 15 residues. The CDR3 spells CASSPGASGSFEQYV. The CDR3 coding sequence is TGTGCCAGCAGCCCCGGGGCTAGCGGCTCCTTCGAGCAGTACGTC.

This clone has a handful of counts. The gene calls are TRBV28 and TRBJ1-6, with D maybe TRBD1 (5 bases). Germline CDR1 and CDR2: MDHEN and SYDVKM. V lost 3 bases to trimming and J lost 5 bases, with 11 bases between them. The CDR3 length is 15 residues. CDR3 loop: CASSFQGPDNSPLHF. CDR3 nucleotide sequence: TGTGCCAGCAGTTTCCAGGGCCCGGATAATTCACCCCTCCACTTT.

A single count supports this clone. The V and J genes are TRBV4-3 and TRBJ2-1; 11 nucleotides match TRBD2. CDR3 length: 15 amino acids. CDR1 is LGHNA and CDR2 is YSLEER in the germline V gene. V shed 5 bases and J 7 bases; nucleotides not matched to a gene: 7. The CDR3: CASSMTSGISNEQFF. The CDR3 DNA follows: TGCGCCAGCAGCATGACTAGCGGGATTTCAAATGAGCAGTTCTTC.

CDR3 amino acids: CASSVPVLRPLSDEQFF. Here the CDR3 DNA reads TGTGCCAGCAGCGTCCCGGTGCTCCGGCCCCTAAGCGATGAGCAGTTCTTC. The chain combines TRBV5-6 with TRBJ2-1; D not certain. Germline V lookup: CDR1 SGHDT, CDR2 YYEEEE. V lost 4 bases and J lost 8, with 25 bases in between. The CDR3 totals 17 residues.

The chain is built from TRBV6-5 and TRBJ1-3; TRBD1 matches at 7 bases. Per germline, CDR1 MNHEY and CDR2 SVGAGI. After removal of 6 bases from V and 2 bases from J, the junction contained 4 bases not matched to a gene. CDR3 length equals 14 residues. The DNA of the CDR3 is TGTGCCAGCAGACTGGGACAGACTGGAAACACCATATATTTT. Protein product: CASRLGQTGNTIYF.

This clone was observed a handful of times. The CDR3 sequence: CASSLDGGLFSGNTIYF. CDR3 bases: TGTGCCAGCAGCTTGGACGGGGGACTCTTCTCTGGAAACACCATATATTTT. The chain couples TRBV5-6 to TRBJ1-3, with D possibly TRBD1 on 5 matching bases. In germline, CDR1 is SGHDT, CDR2 YYEEEE. V was shortened by 0 bases and J by 0 bases, with 13 bases between the two germline ends. The CDR3 runs 17 residues.

The chain links TRBV30 to TRBJ2-5; maybe TRBD2 (6 bases). Looked up from germline, CDR1 is GTSNPN and CDR2 is SVGIG (reference sequence). CDR3 length: 15 residues. The germline V and J ends were trimmed by 0 bases and 4 bases, with 15 bases remaining between them. CDR3 loop: CAWSVQGGTRETQYF. The CDR3, as DNA: TGTGCCTGGAGTGTCCAGGGTGGGACTCGAGAGACCCAGTACTTC.

V is TRBV5-1 and J is TRBJ1-5; 8 positions agree with TRBD1. With V trimmed by 0 bases and J by 2 bases, 1 base remained unmatched. CDR3 length: 15 amino acids. Germline CDR1 is SGHRS and CDR2 is YFSETQ. The CDR3, as DNA: TGCGCCAGCAGCTTGGCGACAGGGGGCAATCAGCCCCAGCATTTT. Amino acids: CASSLATGGNQPQHF.